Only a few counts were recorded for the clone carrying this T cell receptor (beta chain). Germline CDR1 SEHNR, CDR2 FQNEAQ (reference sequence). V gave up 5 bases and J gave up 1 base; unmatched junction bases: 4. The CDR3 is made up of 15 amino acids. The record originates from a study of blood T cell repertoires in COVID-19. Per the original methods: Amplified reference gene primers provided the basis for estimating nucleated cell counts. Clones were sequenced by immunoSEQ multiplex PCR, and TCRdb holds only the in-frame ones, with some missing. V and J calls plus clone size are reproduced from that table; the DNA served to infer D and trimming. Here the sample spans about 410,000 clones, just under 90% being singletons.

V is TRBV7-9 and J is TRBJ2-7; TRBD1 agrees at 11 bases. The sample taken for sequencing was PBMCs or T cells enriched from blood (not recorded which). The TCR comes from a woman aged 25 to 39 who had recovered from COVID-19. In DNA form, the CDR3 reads TGTGCCAGCAGCAACCGGGACAGGGGGTCCTACGAGCAGTACTTC. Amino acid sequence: CASSNRDRGSYEQYF.